Each of the 29 T cell receptor beta chains below was sequenced from the same sample in a study of Ad26.COV2.S vaccination and SARS-CoV-2 variants. The assay was immunoSEQ multiplex PCR, and TCRdb's table has in-frame clones only and misses some. The sample carries hundreds of thousands of clones, roughly 89% recorded once. Treatment described: roughly 19 received Ad26.COV2.S at low or high dose, single or two shots; roughly five received placebo; per-sample allocation not given. The investigators took samples on day 63 after the first vaccine or placebo injection. The sample was peripheral blood, taken in a trial of Ad26.COV2.S vaccine versus placebo. Source of these receptors: a person between 18 and 60 years old who received the Ad26.COV2.S COVID-19 vaccine or a placebo.

The chain uses TRBV19 and TRBJ1-2, with D possibly TRBD1 on 6 matching bases. Germline lookup yields CDR1 LNHDA and CDR2 SQIVND (reference sequence). The CDR3 runs to 15 residues. Trimming shortened V by 3 bases and J by 6 bases, and 17 bases separated the two germline ends. The CDR3 DNA sequence: TGTGCCAGTAGTATCACCGGGCAGGGGAATGATGGCTACACCTTC. Its translation: CASSITGQGNDGYTF.

V gene TRBV29-1 combines with J gene TRBJ2-3; unclear D gene. This CDR3 has 12 residues. Germline V CDR1 and CDR2: SQVTM, ANQGSEA. V dropped 4 bases and J dropped 5 bases, with 10 bases sitting between them. The CDR3 coding sequence is TGCAGCGTTGTAAGTTTACGAGATACGCAGTATTTT. This gives the protein CSVVSLRDTQYF.

The genes are TRBV6-2 or TRBV6-3 and TRBJ1-4; D unresolved. The CDR3 has 14 residues. Looked up from germline, CDR1 is MNHEY and CDR2 is SVGEGT. V lost 0 bases and J lost 7, with 9 bases in between. CDR3 DNA sequence: TGTGCCAGCAGTTACTCGAGAAGGTTTGAAAAACTGTTTTTT. As protein: CASSYSRRFEKLFF.

This chain links TRBV7-9 with TRBJ2-7; 8 positions agree with TRBD1. The V gene end was trimmed by 1 base and the J gene end by 7 bases; junction bases not matched to a gene: 6. There are 14 residues in the CDR3. CDR1 SEHNR and CDR2 FQNEAQ come from the germline V gene (reference sequence). The CDR3 DNA reads as TGTGCCAGCAGCTTAGGGGGGACAGGCGGAGAGCAGTACTTC. This translates into CASSLGGTGGEQYF.

CDR3 region: CASQTGVADLYEQYF. Written as DNA, the CDR3 is TGCGCCAGCCAAACGGGGGTAGCGGATTTATACGAGCAGTACTTC. The chain joins TRBV5-1 to TRBJ2-7; possibly TRBD2 for D (6 bases). Looked up from germline, CDR1 is SGHRS and CDR2 is YFSETQ. V dropped 7 bases and J dropped 4 bases, with 21 bases sitting between them. CDR3 length: 15 residues.

The chain uses TRBV4-3 and TRBJ1-3; TRBD1 agrees at 7 bases. Germline values: CDR1 LGHNA, CDR2 YSLEER. The length of the CDR3 is 15 residues. Trimming cost V 6 bases and J 3 bases; bases outside gene matches: 8. As DNA, the CDR3 is TGCGCCAGCAGTCGGGGAGGGGGCGATGGAAACACCATATATTTT. This sequence encodes CASSRGGGDGNTIYF.

The V and J genes are TRBV5-6 and TRBJ2-5; a weak D match, TRBD1 (6 bases). The germline V gene has CDR1 SGHDT and CDR2 YYEEEE. This CDR3 is built from 15 residues. V dropped 4 bases and J dropped 4 bases, with 17 bases sitting between them. The CDR3 is CASSHASGDRETQYF. CDR3 DNA: TGTGCCAGCAGCCATGCTTCAGGGGATCGAGAGACCCAGTACTTC.

V is TRBV4-2 and J is TRBJ2-2; perhaps TRBD2 as D (6 bases). This CDR3 is built from 16 residues. CDR1 is LGHNA and CDR2 is YNFKEQ in the germline V gene. V was pared by 1 base and J by 1 base, with 10 bases between. CDR3 in DNA: TGTGCCAGCAGCCAAGTAGGCGGGGTGAACACCGGGGAGCTGTTTTTT. This translates into CASSQVGGVNTGELFF.

J is TRBJ2-4 and V is TRBV4-3; D ambiguous. There are 13 residues in the CDR3. Germline V gene sequence: CDR1 LGHNA, CDR2 YSLEER. V dropped 1 base and J dropped 8 bases, with 9 bases sitting between them. The CDR3 reads CASSQVRGYIQYF. CDR3 DNA sequence: TGCGCCAGCAGCCAAGTCAGAGGATACATTCAGTACTTC.

V gene TRBV6-4 combines with J gene TRBJ2-7; D may match TRBD1 or TRBD2 (5 bases each). The CDR3 is 16 residues long. Germline CDR1 reads MRHNA; CDR2 reads SNTAGT. V gave up 6 bases and J gave up 6 bases, with 24 bases separating them. CDR3 coding DNA: TGTGCCAGCAGGGCCCTATTCCGGGACCTATTCTGCGAGCAGTACGTC. The encoded protein is CASRALFRDLFCEQYV.

This chain joins TRBV9 and TRBJ1-2; D perhaps matches TRBD1 (5 bases). V lost 4 bases and J lost 2, with 9 bases in between. This CDR3 spans 13 amino acids. In germline, CDR1 is SGDLS, CDR2 YYNGEE. The chain's CDR3 is CASSRAGNYGYTF. CDR3 DNA sequence: TGTGCCAGCAGCCGAGCAGGGAACTATGGCTACACCTTC. Combining the CDR3 with reference TRBV9 and TRBJ1-2 gives the whole variable domain DSGVTQTPKHLITATGQRVTLRCSPRSGDLSVYWYQQSLDQGLQFLIQYYNGEERAKGNILERFSAQQFPDLHSELNLSSLELGDSALYFCASSRAGNYGYTFGSGTRLTVV.

The chain recombines TRBV18 with TRBJ1-2; 10 nucleotides line up with TRBD1. The CDR3 length is 16 residues. CDR1 is KGHSH and CDR2 is LQKENI in the germline V gene. The junction had 4 bases not matched to a gene; V was cut back by 3 bases and J by 0 bases. The CDR3 protein is CASSPTGGDSNYGYTF. CDR3 DNA: TGTGCCAGCTCACCGACAGGGGGCGATTCTAACTATGGCTACACCTTC.

The gene calls are TRBV21-1 and TRBJ1-1; the listed D gene, TRBD1, was not tested against the DNA. TRBV21-1 is a known pseudogene. The length of the CDR3 is 15 residues. The CDR3 protein is CASTAGQGLNTEAFF. As DNA, the CDR3 is TGTGCCAGCACCGCGGGACAGGGACTGAACACTGAAGCTTTCTTT.

In this sample, this clone turned up once. The chain links TRBV5-6 to TRBJ1-4; 8 bases fit TRBD1. The CDR3 runs to 13 residues. V shed 4 bases, J shed 7 bases, and the junction held 3 bases outside the gene matches. Germline-derived CDR1 and CDR2 are SGHDT and YYEEEE. The CDR3 nucleotides read TGTGCCAGCAGCCGACAGGGGATTGAAAAACTGTTTTTT. Protein product: CASSRQGIEKLFF.

The chain is built from TRBV19 and TRBJ2-4; tentatively, D is TRBD1 (6 bases). The CDR3 is made up of 17 amino acids. Trimming stripped 0 bases from V and 3 bases from J, with 15 bases between. In germline, CDR1 is LNHDA, CDR2 SQIVND (reference sequence). The CDR3 DNA reads as TGTGCCAGTAGTATAGATTCCAGGGGAAGTGGCAAAAACATTCAGTACTTC. Residues: CASSIDSRGSGKNIQYF.

This rearrangement joins TRBV28 to TRBJ2-3; TRBD2 agrees at 12 bases. Germline V gene lookup returns CDR1 MDHEN and CDR2 SYDVKM. CDR3 length equals 16 residues. Trimming cost V 6 bases and J 0 bases; bases outside gene matches: 4. CDR3 residues: CASRSGLAGSTDTQYF. The CDR3, as DNA: TGTGCCAGCAGGTCTGGACTAGCGGGGAGCACAGATACGCAGTATTTT.

J is TRBJ2-7 and V is TRBV6-5; TRBD2 agrees at 8 bases. This CDR3 comprises 15 residues. The germline CDR1 and CDR2 sequences are MNHEY and SVGAGI. After removal of 0 bases from V and 5 bases from J, the junction contained 6 bases not matched to a gene. In nucleotides, the CDR3 is TGTGCCAGCAGTTACTCGAGCGGGGGACAACACGAGCAGTACTTC. Residues: CASSYSSGGQHEQYF.

J is TRBJ1-1 and V is TRBV27; no reliable D call. Trimming took 0 bases from V and 3 from J, leaving 17 bases between them. The CDR3 runs 17 residues. Germline lookup yields CDR1 MNHEY and CDR2 SMNVEV (reference sequence). The CDR3 DNA follows: TGTGCCAGCAGTTTATCAGCCCCACTAGGCAAGGACACTGAAGCTTTCTTT. It yields the protein CASSLSAPLGKDTEAFF.

This clone was detected a few times. The V call is TRBV2, the J call TRBJ2-7; TRBD1 agrees at 8 bases. V gave up 6 bases and J gave up 4 bases; unmatched junction bases: 8. CDR1 and CDR2 from the germline V gene are SNHLY and FYNNEI. CDR3 size: 14 residues. CDR3 DNA sequence: TGTGCCAGCAGCACCGGCAGGGGGCGATACGAGCAGTACTTC. Its protein product is CASSTGRGRYEQYF.

The chain carries TRBV24-1 and TRBJ2-3; perhaps TRBD1 as D (6 bases). CDR3 length: 15 amino acids. Germline CDR1 is KGHDR and CDR2 is SFDVKD. Between the trimmed V and J ends, which lost 4 bases and 4 bases, there was a span of 14 bases. The chain's CDR3 is CATSDPVRGSDTQYF. Written as DNA, the CDR3 is TGTGCCACCAGTGACCCTGTCAGGGGTTCAGATACGCAGTATTTT.

V usage is TRBV7-2 and J usage is TRBJ2-3, with D tentatively TRBD2 (5 bases). Trimming pared 5 bases from V and 4 bases from J, leaving 13 bases between. The germline V gene encodes CDR1 SGHTA and CDR2 FQGNSA. The CDR3 loop spans 14 amino acids. The CDR3 loop reads CASSLYGAADTQYF. The CDR3 DNA reads TGTGCCAGCAGCCTTTATGGAGCGGCAGATACGCAGTATTTT.

The chain links TRBV30 to TRBJ2-1, with 10 bases matching TRBD2. There are 13 residues in the CDR3. With V trimmed by 4 bases and J by 6 bases, 3 bases remained unmatched. Looked up from germline, CDR1 is GTSNPN and CDR2 is SVGIG (reference sequence). Here the CDR3 reads CAWIQREGNEQFF. The CDR3 nucleotides read TGTGCCTGGATACAGCGGGAGGGCAATGAGCAGTTCTTC. Complete variable domain (other parts from reference TRBV30 and TRBJ2-1): SQTIHQWPATLVQPVGSPLSLECTVEGTSNPNLYWYRQAAGRGLQLLFYSVGIGQISSEVPQNLSASRPQDRQFILSSKKLLLSDSGFYLCAWIQREGNEQFFGPGTRLTVL.

This chain connects TRBV11-2 to TRBJ2-5; D is possibly TRBD1 (6 bases). Germline CDR1 and CDR2: SGHAT and FQNNGV. Trimming removed 1 base from V and 2 bases from J, with 14 bases in between. This CDR3 has 16 amino acids. The CDR3 is CASSLGGGWAQETQYF. CDR3 in DNA: TGTGCCAGCAGCTTAGGAGGGGGTTGGGCTCAAGAGACCCAGTACTTC.

This clone was recorded only once. The gene calls are TRBV7-3 and TRBJ2-1; 11 bases are shared with TRBD1. The CDR3 covers 14 residues. Germline V gene lookup returns CDR1 SGHTA and CDR2 FQGTGA. With V trimmed by 4 bases and J by 8 bases, 4 bases remained unmatched. This CDR3 reads CASSSRTGGDEQFF. DNA of the CDR3: TGTGCCAGCAGCTCAAGGACAGGGGGCGATGAGCAGTTCTTC.

A few counts support this clone. The V gene is TRBV7-9, the J gene TRBJ2-1, with 8 bases aligning to TRBD1. V lost 6 bases to trimming and J lost 2 bases; unmatched junction nucleotides: 12. Germline CDR1 reads SEHNR; CDR2 reads FQNEAQ (reference sequence). This CDR3 has 17 amino acids. In nucleotides, the CDR3 is TGTGCCAGCAGTGCCAGACTCGGACAGGGCGCCTACAATGAGCAGTTCTTC. It specifies CASSARLGQGAYNEQFF.

The V gene is TRBV7-9, the J gene TRBJ2-3; a weak D match, TRBD2 (6 bases). CDR3 length: 15 amino acids. V lost 7 bases to trimming and J lost 6 bases, with 20 bases between them. Per the germline V gene, CDR1 is SEHNR and CDR2 is FQNEAQ (reference sequence). CDR3 loop: CASNGGLEGLDTQYF. CDR3 nucleotide sequence: TGTGCCAGCAACGGGGGACTCGAAGGGCTGGATACGCAGTATTTT.

The chain joins TRBV27 to TRBJ1-4; D is ambiguous. Trimming pared 2 bases from V and 7 bases from J, leaving 14 bases between. Per the germline V gene, CDR1 is MNHEY and CDR2 is SMNVEV (reference sequence). This CDR3 has 15 residues. The DNA of the CDR3 is TGTGCCAGCAGTTTAACGAAAGGCTTTGGTGAAAAACTGTTTTTT. This translates into CASSLTKGFGEKLFF.

This clone was detected only a few times. This chain uses TRBV5-1 with TRBJ1-3, with D perhaps TRBD1 (5 bases). The CDR3 runs 18 residues. CDR1 is SGHRS and CDR2 is YFSETQ in the germline V gene. The V gene lost 3 bases and the J gene lost 4 bases, with 23 bases spanning the gap. The CDR3 DNA is TGCGCCAGCAGCTATTTGCCGGGACTCCAAACGGGCGGAAACACCATATATTTT. It is translated as CASSYLPGLQTGGNTIYF.

V is TRBV5-4 and J is TRBJ2-1, with TRBD1 matching 11 bases. In germline, CDR1 is SGHNT, CDR2 YYREEE (reference sequence). With V trimmed by 4 bases and J by 3 bases, 6 bases remained unmatched. The CDR3 extends over 16 amino acids. CDR3 sequence (DNA): TGTGCCAGCAGCACTAGGACAGGGGGCAACTACAATGAGCAGTTCTTC. Protein: CASSTRTGGNYNEQFF.